The 32 T cell receptor beta chains given below trace back to one sample, sequenced in a study of T cells in Graves' hyperthyroidism and ophthalmopathy. The investigators amplified TCR beta CDR3 regions from RNA transcripts. Using the HTBI primer set, a first-round RT-PCR was run on the TCR CDR3. Using its own MiXCR run on the multiplex PCR reads, TCRdb lists one record per CDR3 protein. The table records around 560,000 distinct CDR3 sequences, 15% to 20% of them present only once. The sequenced material came from blood. Receptors were obtained from a woman between 18 and 29 years old with Graves' hyperthyroidism.

The chain employs TRBV7-2 and TRBJ1-4; D may be TRBD1 (6 bases). The germline V gene has CDR1 SGHTA and CDR2 FQGNSA. The CDR3 extends over 14 amino acids. Trimming pared 4 bases from V and 6 bases from J, leaving 12 bases between. The CDR3 nucleotides are TGTGCCAGCAGCTCACAGGGCTTGTATGAAAAACTGTTTTTT. Its translation: CASSSQGLYEKLFF.

The sample holds a few counts of this clonotype. V and J are TRBV19 and TRBJ2-7, with D possibly being TRBD1 (5 bases). The ends were cut back, 3 bases at V and 0 bases at J, with 9 bases in the middle. From germline, CDR1 is LNHDA and CDR2 SQIVND (reference sequence). The CDR3 has 14 residues. The CDR3 DNA reads TGTGCCAGTAGTATCTACAGGAACTCCTACGAGCAGTACTTC. It translates to CASSIYRNSYEQYF.

This clonotype has at least ten counts. This chain connects TRBV5-1 to TRBJ1-1; D unresolved. The CDR3 consists of 13 residues. Germline CDR1 reads SGHRS; CDR2 reads YFSETQ. Trimming shortened V by 2 bases and J by 4 bases, and 9 bases separated the two germline ends. The CDR3 here is CASSFKSTTEAFF. The CDR3 DNA is TGCGCCAGCAGCTTTAAGTCGACCACTGAAGCTTTCTTT.

This clonotype has ten or more counts. The chain employs TRBV15 and TRBJ2-3; a weak D match, TRBD2 (5 bases). Germline values: CDR1 LNHNV, CDR2 YYDKDF (reference sequence). The V and J ends lost 5 bases and 0 bases respectively, with 15 bases between them. CDR3 size: 16 residues. CDR3: CATSGTTAASTDTQYF. For the CDR3, the DNA is TGTGCCACCAGCGGAACTACAGCGGCTAGCACAGATACGCAGTATTTT.

This clonotype turned up a few times. This rearrangement joins TRBV7-8 to TRBJ2-3; TRBD1 agrees at 11 bases. CDR1 is SGHVS and CDR2 is FQNEAQ in the germline V gene. Trimming took 1 base from V and 8 from J; bases not matched to a gene: 5. This CDR3 is built from 15 residues. The CDR3 is CASSLELGTGGTQYF. The CDR3 nucleotides read TGTGCCAGCAGCTTAGAACTCGGGACAGGGGGTACGCAGTATTTT. Using reference TRBV7-8 and TRBJ2-3 for the parts outside the CDR3, the full variable domain is GAGVSQSPRYKVAKRGQDVALRCDPISGHVSLFWYQQALGQGPEFLTYFQNEAQLDKSGLPSDRFFAERPEGSVSTLKIQRTQQEDSAVYLCASSLELGTGGTQYFGPGTRLTVL.

This clonotype was found many times. The chain employs TRBV30 and TRBJ2-2; 11 positions match TRBD2. The CDR3 is 15 residues long. Germline-derived CDR1 and CDR2 are GTSNPN and SVGIG (reference sequence). Trimming took 0 bases from V and 5 from J; bases not matched to a gene: 2. This CDR3 reads CAWSVLAGDTGELFF. The CDR3 DNA sequence: TGTGCCTGGAGTGTACTAGCGGGAGATACCGGGGAGCTGTTTTTT.

In this sample, this clonotype turned up many times. The rearrangement joins TRBV28 to TRBJ2-7; TRBD2 is a possible D gene (6 bases). Germline-derived CDR1 and CDR2 are MDHEN and SYDVKM. Trimming left V 5 bases short and J 2 bases short, with 13 bases between. This CDR3 has 14 residues. The CDR3 region has the DNA TGTGCCAGCAGTCCCGCAGGAGGGGCCTACGAGCAGTACTTC. As protein: CASSPAGGAYEQYF.

At least ten counts were recorded for this clonotype. The chain carries TRBV28 and TRBJ2-1; 12 nucleotides match TRBD2. The CDR3 contains 17 residues. Germline V gene data show CDR1 as MDHEN and CDR2 as SYDVKM. V shed 6 bases and J 1 base; nucleotides not matched to a gene: 7. CDR3 coding DNA: TGTGCCAGCAGGTCCCCGACTAGCGGGAGATCCTACAATGAGCAGTTCTTC. This sequence encodes CASRSPTSGRSYNEQFF. The full variable domain, in which reference TRBV28 and TRBJ2-1 provide the parts outside the CDR3, is DVKVTQSSRYLVKRTGEKVFLECVQDMDHENMFWYRQDPGLGLRLIYFSYDVKMKEKGDIPEGYSVSREKKERFSLILESASTNQTSMYLCASRSPTSGRSYNEQFFGPGTRLTVL.

This clonotype appeared a few times. V is TRBV5-5 and J is TRBJ1-6, with TRBD1 matching over 8 bases. This CDR3 is built from 15 residues. The ends lost 2 bases at V and 7 bases at J; junction bases unmatched: 5. The germline gives CDR1 SGHKS, CDR2 YYEKEE (reference sequence). The CDR3 DNA is TGTGCCAGCAGCTTAATGGACAGGGTAAATTCACCCCTCCACTTT. It yields the protein CASSLMDRVNSPLHF.

This clonotype was seen at least ten times. V gene TRBV18 combines with J gene TRBJ2-5, with D hard to call. Germline V gene sequence: CDR1 KGHSH, CDR2 LQKENI. The CDR3 length is 14 residues. V was trimmed by 3 bases and J by 6 bases, leaving 14 bases between them. The DNA for the CDR3 is TGTGCCAGCTCACCCGACCCAGTCAGCAAGACCCAGTACTTC. It is translated as CASSPDPVSKTQYF.

The rearrangement uses TRBV25-1 and TRBJ2-1, with a tentative D call TRBD1 (9 bases). Germline-derived CDR1 and CDR2 are MGHDK and SYGVNS. The CDR3 spans 17 residues. The V and J ends lost 1 base and 2 bases respectively, with 15 bases between them. The CDR3 here is CASSESGGTGPYNEQFF. DNA of the CDR3: TGTGCCAGCAGTGAATCGGGGGGGACAGGGCCCTACAATGAGCAGTTCTTC.

This clonotype was observed many times. This chain uses TRBV3-1 with TRBJ2-2; the D is unclear. The CDR3 runs 13 residues. Trimming cost V 4 bases and J 1 base, with 4 bases left between them. CDR1 is LGHDT and CDR2 is YNNKEL in the germline V gene (reference sequence). The CDR3 DNA reads TGTGCCAGCAGCCCTCGGAACACCGGGGAGCTGTTTTTT. Its translation: CASSPRNTGELFF.

The chain employs TRBV10-3 and TRBJ2-3, with D unresolved. The germline V gene has CDR1 ENHRY and CDR2 SYGVKD. The CDR3 has 15 residues. V lost 7 bases, J lost 6 bases, and 20 bases lay in between. CDR3 nucleotide sequence: TGTGCCATCACAGACCAGTCATCTAAACGGGATACGCAGTATTTT. This codes for CAITDQSSKRDTQYF.

This clonotype occurred a few times. This chain links TRBV6-2 or TRBV6-3 with TRBJ1-5; D call uncertain. Germline V gives CDR1 MNHEY, CDR2 SVGEGT. The CDR3 extends over 13 amino acids. Trimming took off 0 bases at V and 4 bases at J, with 4 bases between the two ends. DNA of the CDR3: TGTGCCAGCAGTTACTCGCCTAATCAGCCCCAGCATTTT. Encoded protein: CASSYSPNQPQHF.

This clonotype appeared a few times. This rearrangement joins TRBV5-1 to TRBJ2-3; the match to TRBD2 covers 10 bases. Germline V gene lookup returns CDR1 SGHRS and CDR2 YFSETQ. This CDR3 region has 17 residues. V lost 2 bases to trimming and J lost 0 bases; unmatched junction nucleotides: 6. Here the CDR3 reads CASSFRTSGVSTDTQYF. Written as DNA, the CDR3 is TGCGCCAGCAGCTTCCGGACTAGCGGAGTTAGCACAGATACGCAGTATTTT.

This clonotype was recorded at least ten times. The V call is TRBV11-3, the J call TRBJ2-3; D tentatively fits TRBD1 or TRBD2 (6 bases each). CDR1 and CDR2 from the germline V gene are SGHNT and YENEEA. V was shortened by 4 bases and J by 4 bases, with 21 bases between the two germline ends. The CDR3 has 17 amino acids. CDR3: CASSSWSRGAAADTQYF. Written as DNA, the CDR3 is TGTGCCAGCAGCTCTTGGTCTAGGGGGGCCGCGGCAGATACGCAGTATTTT.

In this sample, this clonotype turned up many times. The J gene is TRBJ1-1, the V gene TRBV5-5; D is possibly TRBD1 (6 bases). CDR1 and CDR2 (germline): SGHKS, YYEKEE (reference sequence). Trimming removed 2 bases from V and 1 base from J, with 12 bases in between. This CDR3 has 15 residues. DNA for the CDR3: TGTGCCAGCAGCTTCCCGGACAGATGGAACACTGAAGCTTTCTTT. Amino acid sequence: CASSFPDRWNTEAFF.

On this clonotype: This is likely a read error, given that the CDR3 carries no conserved phenylalanine or tryptophan at its end. V is TRBV10-3 and J is TRBJ2-5, with TRBD1 matching 8 bases. CDR1 is ENHRY and CDR2 is SYGVKD in the germline V gene. This CDR3 has 13 residues. The junction had 4 bases not matched to a gene; V was cut back by 6 bases and J by 4 bases. As DNA, the CDR3 is TGTGCCATCAGACCACAGGGGGGAGAGACCCAGTACTCC. The encoded protein is CAIRPQGGETQYS.

V usage is TRBV6-2 or TRBV6-3 and J usage is TRBJ1-1; D ambiguous. The germline V gene encodes CDR1 MNHEY and CDR2 SVGEGT. The CDR3 has 15 residues. The ends were cut back, 0 bases at V and 1 base at J, with 9 bases in the middle. The DNA for the CDR3 is TGTGCCAGCAGTTACTCCATCGACAAGAACACTGAAGCTTTCTTT. Its protein is CASSYSIDKNTEAFF.

This chain connects TRBV4-3 to TRBJ2-5; no reliable D call. With 0 bases removed from V and 5 bases from J, the gap between germline ends came to 13 bases. This CDR3 is 15 amino acids long. Germline lookup yields CDR1 LGHNA and CDR2 YSLEER. The CDR3: CASSQDFSSGETQYF. The CDR3 DNA follows: TGCGCCAGCAGCCAAGATTTCTCCAGTGGGGAGACCCAGTACTTC.

Points on this clonotype: A much larger clone differs by one base, so this may be a read error. V gene TRBV18 combines with J gene TRBJ2-1; D call uncertain. The germline CDR1 and CDR2 sequences are KGHSH and LQKENI. The CDR3 consists of 14 residues. The CDR3 DNA is TGTGCCGGCCAAAAGGACGGATTTTACAGTGAGCAGTTCTTC. Protein: CAGQKDGFYSEQFF.

This clonotype occurred many times. The chain has TRBV12-3 or TRBV12-4 and TRBJ1-1, with TRBD1 matching 7 bases. CDR3 length: 15 amino acids. V shed 4 bases and J 0 bases; nucleotides not matched to a gene: 5. CDR3 amino acids: CASSSWDSMNTEAFF. The CDR3 nucleotides read TGTGCCAGCAGTTCCTGGGACAGCATGAACACTGAAGCTTTCTTT.

This clonotype was counted a few times. The chain couples TRBV12-3 or TRBV12-4 to TRBJ1-2; D is perhaps TRBD1 (6 bases). The CDR3 length is 12 residues. The V end was cut by 3 bases, the J end by 6 bases, with 8 bases between. Here the CDR3 reads CASSFTGNGYTF. DNA for the CDR3: TGTGCCAGCAGTTTTACAGGGAATGGCTACACCTTC.

This clonotype was seen only a few times. J is TRBJ2-5 and V is TRBV7-6; TRBD1 or TRBD2 may be the D gene (5 bases each). Germline CDR1 SGHVS, CDR2 FNYEAQ. The CDR3 loop spans 15 amino acids. The V and J ends lost 5 bases and 7 bases respectively, with 20 bases between them. CDR3 nucleotide sequence: TGTGCCAGCAGCACAGACGTTCCGGATGGGGGGACCCAGTACTTC. It is translated as CASSTDVPDGGTQYF.

This clonotype was counted many times. The V gene is TRBV20-1, the J gene TRBJ2-3; the match to TRBD2 covers 11 bases. With V trimmed by 7 bases and J by 7 bases, 10 bases remained unmatched. The CDR3 runs 14 residues. CDR1 is DFQATT and CDR2 is SNEGSKA in the germline V gene (reference sequence). The CDR3 loop is CSEVVAGGPNTQYF. The CDR3 DNA follows: TGCAGTGAGGTGGTAGCGGGAGGGCCAAATACGCAGTATTTT.

This clonotype was detected only a few times. The V call is TRBV27, the J call TRBJ2-4, with D possibly TRBD1 on 6 matching bases. Germline V gene sequence: CDR1 MNHEY, CDR2 SMNVEV (reference sequence). The length of the CDR3 is 14 residues. Trimming cost V 5 bases and J 5 bases, with 13 bases left between them. CDR3 amino acids: CASSGWDTENIQYF. As DNA, the CDR3 is TGTGCCAGCAGTGGATGGGACACTGAAAACATTCAGTACTTC.

This clonotype was seen at least ten times. The V gene is TRBV20-1, the J gene TRBJ2-3; 9 nucleotides agree with TRBD2. The ends lost 7 bases at V and 5 bases at J; junction bases unmatched: 7. Germline CDR1 and CDR2: DFQATT and SNEGSKA (reference sequence). The CDR3 is 13 residues long. The CDR3 DNA reads as TGCAGTGTAGAGCGGGGGGTCGGAGATACGCAGTATTTT. This codes for CSVERGVGDTQYF.

This clonotype has a handful of counts. The J gene is TRBJ1-6, the V gene TRBV20-1, with D hard to call. The V end lost 5 bases, the J end lost 14 bases, and 4 bases lay between the germline ends. The CDR3 has 8 residues. Germline V CDR1 and CDR2: DFQATT, SNEGSKA (reference sequence). DNA for the CDR3: TGCAGTGCTTCCGCCCTCCACTTT. It encodes CSASALHF.

This clonotype has only one observation. The chain links TRBV7-9 to TRBJ2-2; tentatively, D is TRBD2 (6 bases). In germline, CDR1 is SEHNR, CDR2 FQNEAQ (reference sequence). The CDR3 totals 15 residues. The germline V and J ends were trimmed by 5 bases and 6 bases, with 16 bases remaining between them. This chain's CDR3 is CASSPYGGIAGELFF. CDR3 nucleotide sequence: TGTGCCAGCAGCCCGTACGGGGGAATAGCCGGGGAGCTGTTTTTT. Variable domain in full (rest from reference TRBV7-9 and TRBJ2-2): DTGVSQNPRHKITKRGQNVTFRCDPISEHNRLYWYRQTLGQGPEFLTYFQNEAQLEKSRLLSDRFSAERPKGSFSTLEIQRTEQGDSAMYLCASSPYGGIAGELFFGEGSRLTVL.

This clonotype has just a few counts. This rearrangement joins TRBV10-3 to TRBJ2-7; D may be TRBD2 (6 bases). The V end lost 4 bases, the J end lost 0 bases, and 10 bases lay between the germline ends. CDR1 ENHRY and CDR2 SYGVKD come from the germline V gene. This CDR3 is built from 14 residues. The CDR3 DNA follows: TGTGCCATCAGTGGTAGCGGATACTCCTACGAGCAGTACTTC. Translation gives CAISGSGYSYEQYF.

This clonotype turned up a few times. The gene calls are TRBV9 and TRBJ1-4; D is perhaps TRBD1 (5 bases). The CDR3 totals 15 residues. Germline-derived CDR1 and CDR2 are SGDLS and YYNGEE. V dropped 3 bases and J dropped 4 bases, with 13 bases sitting between them. CDR3 coding DNA: TGTGCCAGCAGCGCCCGATGGGGCAATAATGAAAAACTGTTTTTT. It specifies CASSARWGNNEKLFF. Supplemented by reference TRBV9 and TRBJ1-4, the full variable domain reads DSGVTQTPKHLITATGQRVTLRCSPRSGDLSVYWYQQSLDQGLQFLIQYYNGEERAKGNILERFSAQQFPDLHSELNLSSLELGDSALYFCASSARWGNNEKLFFGSGTQLSVL.

This clonotype was counted ten times or more. This chain joins TRBV30 and TRBJ1-6; D is uncertain. The CDR3 spans 15 residues. Germline V gene sequence: CDR1 GTSNPN, CDR2 SVGIG (reference sequence). V lost 3 bases to trimming and J lost 5 bases, with 14 bases between them. CDR3 coding DNA: TGTGCCTGGAGCCCGATCGACTTGGATAATTCACCCCTCCACTTT. It encodes CAWSPIDLDNSPLHF.